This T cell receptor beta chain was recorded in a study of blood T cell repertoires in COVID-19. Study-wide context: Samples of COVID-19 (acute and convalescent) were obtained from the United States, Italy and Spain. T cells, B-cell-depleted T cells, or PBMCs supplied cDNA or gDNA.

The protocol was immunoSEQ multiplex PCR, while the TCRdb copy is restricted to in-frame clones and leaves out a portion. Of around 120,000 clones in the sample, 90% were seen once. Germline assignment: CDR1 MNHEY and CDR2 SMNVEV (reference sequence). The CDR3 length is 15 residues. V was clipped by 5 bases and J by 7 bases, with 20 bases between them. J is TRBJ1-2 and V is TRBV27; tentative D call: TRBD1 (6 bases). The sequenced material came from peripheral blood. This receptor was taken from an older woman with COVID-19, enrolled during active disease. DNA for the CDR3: TGTGCCAGCAGTCCCCAGGACAGTCGCGGGAGTGGCTACACCTTC. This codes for CASSPQDSRGSGYTF.